The subject of this entry is one T cell receptor (beta chain). The antigen is undetermined. This record belongs to a study of human T cells and chemical hapten exposure. Across the whole study: Recorded diagnoses among the mostly female patients were alopecia areata, totalis or universalis.

Time point given: patch test 2, 6 weeks after DPC sensitization. Treatment in this sample: therapeutic diphenylcyclopropenone sensitization with weekly scalp DPC. Germline loops: CDR1 SGHRS, CDR2 YFSETQ. CDR3 length: 13 amino acids. V shed 5 bases and J shed 6 bases, with 13 bases lying between them. Findings and limits, study-wide: Unchanged with DPC sensitization were TCRs above 1 in 1000 frequency.

As the library was built, unique molecular identifiers were attached to individual cDNA molecules. TCRdb redid the calling of the RACE reads with MiXCR, one entry per CDR3 protein. The table has 65,000 to 100,000 distinct CDR3 sequences, approximately 6.6% seen once. The gene calls are TRBV5-1 and TRBJ2-3; TRBD1 might be the D (5 bases). The starting material was whole blood, obtained in connection with sensitization to the hapten diphenylcyclopropenone (DPC). The receptor comes from a woman aged 30 to 39 with alopecia areata. Some clones in this sample may be carry-over from other donors' samples. The CDR3 nucleotides read TGCGCCAGCAGTTATCCCCCAGGGGATACGCAGTATTTT. Its translation: CASSYPPGDTQYF.